This TCR beta chain appears in the sequencing data of a study of T-cell memory formation after mild COVID-19 (dated by TCRdb to the early 2020s). At the level of the whole study: TCR sequence clusters from the two donors were found to be largely donor specific. Longitudinal TCRalpha and TCRbeta repertoire sequencing tracked T-cell clones expanding and contracting after mild COVID-19 in a couple of donors. The cohort comprised two young, previously healthy adult volunteers, one female and one male. Beyond this particular receptor, the publication reports: Only a couple of mild cases were covered by the study, and larger cohorts that include severe cases with pre-infection samples were considered necessary. Contracting CD4+ clones turned up mainly in the CM and EM memory subsets, whereas EMRA was where CD8+ clones were enriched. SARS-CoV-2 specificity was not confirmed for the second-wave clones peaking on day 37. From day 15 to 85, contracting clones showed balanced CD4/CD8 phenotypes, whereas a second wave of clones that expanded from day 15 to 37 leaned towards CD4+. Some responding clones were detected in pre-infection memory, which suggested that pre-existing cross-reactive memory T cells had joined the SARS-CoV-2 response.

The listed sequencing device is Illumina NovaSeq 6000. TCRalpha and TCRbeta cDNA libraries were constructed by 5'RACE with constant-segment primers, with sample barcodes and unique molecular identifiers being introduced. Trizol reagent was used to extract RNA from every sample. Library amplification was performed in two PCR steps, and a second sample barcode and Illumina TruSeq adapters were introduced in the second step. The libraries were sequenced on an Illumina NovaSeq using 2 x 150 bp paired-end reads. Turning to the authors' computational methods: Demultiplexing of reads and collapsing into UMI-guided consensus sequences were performed with migec v1.2.7. With mixcr v2.1.11, UMI consensuses were aligned to TRA and TRB V and J templates and assembled into clonotypes. Clonotypes were classified as expanded or contracted when called significant by both edgeR and NoisET, with noise models trained on biological replicates. For edgeR calls, a false discovery rate-adjusted p below 0.01 and a log2 fold-change threshold of 1 were applied. As an exploratory analysis of dynamics, max-normalized trajectories of the 1000 most abundant clonotypes were examined with PCA combined with hierarchical clustering. The CD4 or CD8 phenotype of responding clones was assigned using the separately sequenced CD4+ and CD8+ repertoires. Clones were called with MiXCR by TCRdb after fastp trimmed the public reads at Q25, and only in-frame beta chains were retained. For every CDR3 protein sequence, its rows merge into one entry that carries the most common genes and DNA. TCRdb's processing, not the study's, gives the V and J calls here. The sample table holds about 180,000 distinct CDR3 sequences, of which 15% to 20% were seen once. The ten top clones hold just over 2% of the sample.

Points on this clonotype: There is no known antigen for this receptor. No base-level quality is on record; no much larger clone is a single base apart.

Ficoll-Paque density gradient centrifugation was the method used to isolate PBMCs. The cysteine opens and the phenylalanine closes a CDR3 of 14 amino acids. Only the CDR3 portion is preserved as DNA: 42 bases, with reading frame beginning at the first base. Taken from the germline V gene, the CDR1 and CDR2 loops are MNHEY and SVGEGT. V is shortened by 7 bases, J by 3 bases, and the region joining them spans 13 bases. The TCR originated in an adult woman who had mild COVID-19 (a few samples of this study predate the infection). The sample titles of this study are shuffled in the database, so cell type and time point are left out; the donor was told from shared clones. The sequenced sample consisted of PBMCs or a T cell subset sorted from them (not recorded which). Rearrangement joined TRBV6-2 or TRBV6-3 to TRBJ2-1, with the D gene uncertain. DNA sequence: TGTGCCAGCATCCCGAGGACGGACTACAATGAGCAGTTCTTC. The translation is CASIPRTDYNEQFF.